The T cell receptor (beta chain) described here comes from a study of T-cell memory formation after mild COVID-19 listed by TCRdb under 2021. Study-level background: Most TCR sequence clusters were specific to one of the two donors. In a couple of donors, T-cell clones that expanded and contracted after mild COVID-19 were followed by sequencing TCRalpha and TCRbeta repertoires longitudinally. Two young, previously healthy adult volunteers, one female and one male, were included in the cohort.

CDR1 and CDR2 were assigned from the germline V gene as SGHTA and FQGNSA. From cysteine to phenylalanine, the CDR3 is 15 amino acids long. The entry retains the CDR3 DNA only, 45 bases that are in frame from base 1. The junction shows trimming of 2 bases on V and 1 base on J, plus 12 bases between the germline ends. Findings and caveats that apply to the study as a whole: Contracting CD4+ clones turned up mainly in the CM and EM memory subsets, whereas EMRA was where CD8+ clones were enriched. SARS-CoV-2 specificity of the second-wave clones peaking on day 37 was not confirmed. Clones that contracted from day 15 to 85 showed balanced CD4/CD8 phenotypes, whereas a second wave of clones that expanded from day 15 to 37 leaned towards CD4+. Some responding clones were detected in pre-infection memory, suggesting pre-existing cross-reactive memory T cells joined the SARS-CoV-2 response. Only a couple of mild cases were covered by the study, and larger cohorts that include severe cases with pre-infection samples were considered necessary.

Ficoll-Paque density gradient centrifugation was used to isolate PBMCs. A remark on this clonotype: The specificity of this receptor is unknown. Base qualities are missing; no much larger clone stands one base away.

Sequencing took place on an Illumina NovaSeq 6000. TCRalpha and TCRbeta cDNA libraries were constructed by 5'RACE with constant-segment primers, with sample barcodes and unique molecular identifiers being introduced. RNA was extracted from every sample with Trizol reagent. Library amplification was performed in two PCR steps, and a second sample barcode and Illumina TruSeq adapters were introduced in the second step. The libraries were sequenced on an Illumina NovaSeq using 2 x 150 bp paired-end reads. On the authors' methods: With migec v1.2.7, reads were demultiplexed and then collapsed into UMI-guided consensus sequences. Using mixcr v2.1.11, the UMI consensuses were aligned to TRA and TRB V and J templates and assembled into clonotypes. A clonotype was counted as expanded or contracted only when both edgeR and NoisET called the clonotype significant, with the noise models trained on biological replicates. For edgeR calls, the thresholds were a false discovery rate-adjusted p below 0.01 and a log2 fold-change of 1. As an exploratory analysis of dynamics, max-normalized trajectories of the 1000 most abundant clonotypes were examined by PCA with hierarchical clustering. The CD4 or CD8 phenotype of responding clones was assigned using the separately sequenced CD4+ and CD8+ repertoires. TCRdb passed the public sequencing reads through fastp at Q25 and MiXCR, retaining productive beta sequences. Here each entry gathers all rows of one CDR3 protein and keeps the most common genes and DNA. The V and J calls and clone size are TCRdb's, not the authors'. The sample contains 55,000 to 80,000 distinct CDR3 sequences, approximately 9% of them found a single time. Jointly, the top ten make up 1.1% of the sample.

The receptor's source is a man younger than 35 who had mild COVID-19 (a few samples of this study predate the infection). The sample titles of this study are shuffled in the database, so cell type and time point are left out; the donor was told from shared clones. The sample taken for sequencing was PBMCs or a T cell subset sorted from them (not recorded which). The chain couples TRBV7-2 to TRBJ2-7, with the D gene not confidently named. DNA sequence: TGTGCCAGCAGCTTACAGTCGGGTCTTTCCTACGAGCAGTACTTC. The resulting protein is CASSLQSGLSYEQYF.